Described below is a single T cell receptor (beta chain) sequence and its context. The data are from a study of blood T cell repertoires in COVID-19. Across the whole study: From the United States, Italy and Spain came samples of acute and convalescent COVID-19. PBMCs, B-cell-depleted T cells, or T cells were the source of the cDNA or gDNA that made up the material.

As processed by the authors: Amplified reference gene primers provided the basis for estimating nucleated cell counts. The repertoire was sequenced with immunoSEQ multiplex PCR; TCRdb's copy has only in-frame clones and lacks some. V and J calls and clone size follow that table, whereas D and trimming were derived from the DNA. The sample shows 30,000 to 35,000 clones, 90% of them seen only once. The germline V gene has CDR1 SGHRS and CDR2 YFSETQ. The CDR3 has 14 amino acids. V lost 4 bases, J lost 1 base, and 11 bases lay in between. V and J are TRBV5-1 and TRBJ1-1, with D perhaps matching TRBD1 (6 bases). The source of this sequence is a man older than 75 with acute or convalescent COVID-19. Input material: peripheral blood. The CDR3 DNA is TGCGCCAGCAGCACGCAGGGGAGGAACACTGAAGCTTTCTTT. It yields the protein CASSTQGRNTEAFF.